This T cell receptor beta chain stems from a study of CD8+ T cells in alopecia areata. Findings and caveats of the study: Tissue-resident alphabeta T cells belonging to normal skin likewise get sequenced within scalp specimens.

The germline gives CDR1 SGHDT, CDR2 YYEEEE. V lost 3 bases and J lost 7; bases outside the gene matches: 8. This CDR3 is built from 15 residues. This clone was counted a single time. Its antigen is still unknown. The treatment denotes: oral pan-JAK inhibitor, 5-10 mg twice daily. Both CD4+ and CD8+ T cells were separated by sorting PBMCs. Once RNA had been extracted, it was reverse transcribed into cDNA to act as the sequencing template. Data came from immunoSEQ multiplex PCR; TCRdb stores just in-frame clones and leaves some out. There are approximately 180,000 clones in the sample; more than 50% occur only once, and just over 1% lies in the top ten.

The source of this sequence is a human donor with alopecia areata. The sample in question was CD4+ T cells sorted from blood, obtained at week 24, from a patient treated with tofacitinib. The chain has TRBV5-6 and TRBJ2-1; 9 bases map to TRBD2. The CDR3 DNA is TGTGCCAGCAGCTCACCGGGACTAGCATGGAATGAGCAGTTCTTC. Translating it yields CASSSPGLAWNEQFF.